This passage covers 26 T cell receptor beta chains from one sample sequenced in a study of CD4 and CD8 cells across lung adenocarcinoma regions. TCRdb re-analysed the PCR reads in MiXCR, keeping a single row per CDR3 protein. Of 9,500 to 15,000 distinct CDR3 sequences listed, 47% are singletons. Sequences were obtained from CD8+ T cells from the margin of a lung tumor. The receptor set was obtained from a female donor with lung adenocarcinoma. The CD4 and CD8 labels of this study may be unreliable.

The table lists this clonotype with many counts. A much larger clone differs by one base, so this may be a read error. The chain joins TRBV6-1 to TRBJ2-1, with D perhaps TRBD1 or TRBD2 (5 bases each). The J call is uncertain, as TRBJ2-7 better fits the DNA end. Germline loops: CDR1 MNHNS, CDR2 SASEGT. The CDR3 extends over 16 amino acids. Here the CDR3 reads CASRGEGQPSYNEQYF. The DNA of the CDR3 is TGTGCCAGCAGGGGAGAGGGGCAGCCCTCCTACAATGAGCAGTACTTC.

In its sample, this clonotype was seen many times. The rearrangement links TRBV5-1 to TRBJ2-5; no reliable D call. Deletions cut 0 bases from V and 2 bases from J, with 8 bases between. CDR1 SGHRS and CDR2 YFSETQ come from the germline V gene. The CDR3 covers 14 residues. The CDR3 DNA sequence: TGCGCCAGCAGCTTGGATGTAGGGCAAGAGACCCAGTACTTC. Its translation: CASSLDVGQETQYF.

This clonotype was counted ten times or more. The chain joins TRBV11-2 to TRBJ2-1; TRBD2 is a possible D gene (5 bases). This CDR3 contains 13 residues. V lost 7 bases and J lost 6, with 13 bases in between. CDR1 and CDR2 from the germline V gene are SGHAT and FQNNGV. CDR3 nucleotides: TGTGCCAGCATACGGGGTGACGGCAATGAGCAGTTCTTC. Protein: CASIRGDGNEQFF.

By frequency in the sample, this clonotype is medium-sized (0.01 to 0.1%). The CDR3: CASRSRTGYSYEQYF. The CDR3, as DNA: TGTGCCAGCAGGTCCCGGACAGGTTACTCCTACGAGCAGTACTTC. The chain employs TRBV12-3 or TRBV12-4 and TRBJ2-1; 7 bases map to TRBD1. The end of the DNA aligns better with TRBJ2-7, so the J call may be wrong. CDR3 length equals 15 residues.

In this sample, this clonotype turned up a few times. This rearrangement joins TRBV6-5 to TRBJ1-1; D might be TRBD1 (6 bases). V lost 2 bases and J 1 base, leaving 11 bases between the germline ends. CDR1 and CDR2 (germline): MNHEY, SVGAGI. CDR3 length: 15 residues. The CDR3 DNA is TGTGCCAGCAGTTACATAGGGGGGTCGAACACTGAAGCTTTCTTT. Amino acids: CASSYIGGSNTEAFF.

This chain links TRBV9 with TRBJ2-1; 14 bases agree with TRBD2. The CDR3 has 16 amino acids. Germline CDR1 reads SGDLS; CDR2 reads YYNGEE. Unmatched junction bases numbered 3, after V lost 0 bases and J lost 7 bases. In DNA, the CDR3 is TGTGCCAGCAGCGTAGGGGGACTAGCGGGGGTTAATGAGCAGTTCTTC. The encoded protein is CASSVGGLAGVNEQFF.

CDR3: CASSEVRTGTGNEQFF. CDR3 DNA sequence: TGTGCCAGCAGTGAAGTTCGGACAGGGACAGGAAATGAGCAGTTCTTC. The chain is built from TRBV6-1 and TRBJ2-1; 8 nucleotides match TRBD1. Germline CDR1 and CDR2: MNHNS and SASEGT. The CDR3 covers 16 residues. The V gene end was trimmed by 1 base and the J gene end by 7 bases; junction bases not matched to a gene: 9.

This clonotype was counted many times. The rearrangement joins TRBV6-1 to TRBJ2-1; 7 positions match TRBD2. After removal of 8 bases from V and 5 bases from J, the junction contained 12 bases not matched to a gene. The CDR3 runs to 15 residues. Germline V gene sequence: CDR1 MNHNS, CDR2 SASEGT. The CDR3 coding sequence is TGTGCCAGCTCTAGCGGTGGAGGAGCGGACAATGAGCAGTTCTTC. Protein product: CASSSGGGADNEQFF.

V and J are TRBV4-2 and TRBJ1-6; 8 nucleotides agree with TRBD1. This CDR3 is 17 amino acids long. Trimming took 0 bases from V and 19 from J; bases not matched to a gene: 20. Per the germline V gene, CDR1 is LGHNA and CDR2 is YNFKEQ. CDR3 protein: CASSQEASGQGSQPQHF. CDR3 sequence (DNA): TGTGCCAGCAGCCAAGAAGCCAGTGGACAGGGAAGTCAGCCCCAGCACTTT.

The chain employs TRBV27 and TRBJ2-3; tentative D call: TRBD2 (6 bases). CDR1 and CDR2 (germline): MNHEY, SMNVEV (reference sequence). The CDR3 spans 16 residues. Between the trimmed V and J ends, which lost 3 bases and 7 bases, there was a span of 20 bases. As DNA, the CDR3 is TGTGCCAGCAGTTTCTCGGGACCGGGAGAAACCCATACGCAGTATTTT. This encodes CASSFSGPGETHTQYF.

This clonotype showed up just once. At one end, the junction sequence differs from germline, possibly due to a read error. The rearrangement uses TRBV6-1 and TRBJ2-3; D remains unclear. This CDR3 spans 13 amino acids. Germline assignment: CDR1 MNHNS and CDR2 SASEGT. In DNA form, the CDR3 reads TGTGCCAGGGGTCTGTGCACCAGAAATACTCAGTATTTT. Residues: CARGLCTRNTQYF.

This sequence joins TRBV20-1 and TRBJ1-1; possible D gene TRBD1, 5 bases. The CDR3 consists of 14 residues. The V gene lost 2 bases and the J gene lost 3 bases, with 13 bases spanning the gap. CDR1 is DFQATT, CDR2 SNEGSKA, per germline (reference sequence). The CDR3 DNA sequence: TGCAGTGCTAGACGGTTCGGGGGGTACACTGAAGCTTTCTTT. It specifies CSARRFGGYTEAFF.

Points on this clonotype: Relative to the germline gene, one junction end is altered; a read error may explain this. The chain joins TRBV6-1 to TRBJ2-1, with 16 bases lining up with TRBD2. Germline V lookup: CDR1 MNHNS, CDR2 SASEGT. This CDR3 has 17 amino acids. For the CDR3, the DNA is TGTGCCAGCAGGACGGGACTAGCGGGGGGGAACTACGGTGAGCAGTTTTTT. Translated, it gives CASRTGLAGGNYGEQFF.

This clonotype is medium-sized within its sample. The CDR3 region is CASSDGTGGTGELFF. As DNA, the CDR3 is TGTGCCAGCAGTGACGGGACAGGGGGCACCGGGGAGCTGTTTTTT. This chain uses TRBV6-4 with TRBJ2-2, with 11 bases lining up with TRBD1. V shed 2 bases, J shed 4 bases, and the junction held 0 bases outside the gene matches. The germline V gene encodes CDR1 MRHNA and CDR2 SNTAGT. The CDR3 runs 15 residues.

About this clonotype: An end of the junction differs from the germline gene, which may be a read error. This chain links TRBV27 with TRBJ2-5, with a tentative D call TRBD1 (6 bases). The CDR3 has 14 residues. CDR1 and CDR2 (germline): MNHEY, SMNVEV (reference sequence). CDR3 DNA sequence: TGTGCGGGGCTTGGGGGCGGTGACAAAGATACCCAGTATTTC. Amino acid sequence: CAGLGGGDKDTQYF.

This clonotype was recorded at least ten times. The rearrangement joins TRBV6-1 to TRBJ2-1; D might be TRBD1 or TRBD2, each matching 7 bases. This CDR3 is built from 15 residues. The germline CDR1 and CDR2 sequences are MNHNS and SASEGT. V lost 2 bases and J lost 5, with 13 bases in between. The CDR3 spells CASSEQGGTNNEQFF. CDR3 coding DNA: TGTGCCAGCAGTGAACAGGGGGGGACAAACAATGAGCAGTTCTTC.

CDR3 in amino acids: CATSDNRDSLYEQYF. In nucleotides, the CDR3 is TGTGCCACCAGTGACAATAGGGACAGCCTCTACGAGCAGTACTTC. V is TRBV24-1 and J is TRBJ2-1, with 7 positions matching TRBD1. The last part of the DNA fits TRBJ2-7 better; the J call may be wrong. The CDR3 is 15 residues long. Germline values: CDR1 KGHDR, CDR2 SFDVKD.

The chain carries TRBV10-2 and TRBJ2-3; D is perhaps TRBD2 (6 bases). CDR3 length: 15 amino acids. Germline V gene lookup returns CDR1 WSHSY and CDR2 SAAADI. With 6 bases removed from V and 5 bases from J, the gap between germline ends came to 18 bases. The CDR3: CASRDLAWTKDTQYF. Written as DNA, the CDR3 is TGCGCCAGCAGAGATCTAGCGTGGACCAAAGATACGCAGTATTTT.

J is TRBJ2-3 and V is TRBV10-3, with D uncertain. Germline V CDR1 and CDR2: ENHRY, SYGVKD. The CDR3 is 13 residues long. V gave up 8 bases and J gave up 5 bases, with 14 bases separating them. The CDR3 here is CAIGIVSKDTQYF. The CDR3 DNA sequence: TGTGCCATCGGTATAGTTTCGAAAGATACGCAGTATTTT.

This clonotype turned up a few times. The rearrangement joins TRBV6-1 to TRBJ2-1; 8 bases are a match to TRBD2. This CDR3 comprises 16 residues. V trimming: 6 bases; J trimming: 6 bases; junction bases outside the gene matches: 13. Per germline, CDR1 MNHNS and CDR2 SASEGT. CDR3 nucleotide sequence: TGTGCCAGCAGACAAGCGGGAGTCGGTAAACGCAATGAGCAGTTCTTC. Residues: CASRQAGVGKRNEQFF.

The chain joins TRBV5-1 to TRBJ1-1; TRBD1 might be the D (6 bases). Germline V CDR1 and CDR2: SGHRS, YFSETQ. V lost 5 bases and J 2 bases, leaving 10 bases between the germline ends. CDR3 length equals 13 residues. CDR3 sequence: CASRRGDNTEAFF. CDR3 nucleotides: TGCGCCAGCAGAAGGGGGGATAACACTGAAGCTTTCTTT.

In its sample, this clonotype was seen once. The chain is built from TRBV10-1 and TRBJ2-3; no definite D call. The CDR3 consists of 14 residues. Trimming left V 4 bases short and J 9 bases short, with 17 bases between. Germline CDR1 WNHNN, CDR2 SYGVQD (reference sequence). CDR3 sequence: CASSGLTGKNTQYF. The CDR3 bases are TGCGCCAGCAGTGGGTTGACTGGCAAAAACACGCAGTATTTT.

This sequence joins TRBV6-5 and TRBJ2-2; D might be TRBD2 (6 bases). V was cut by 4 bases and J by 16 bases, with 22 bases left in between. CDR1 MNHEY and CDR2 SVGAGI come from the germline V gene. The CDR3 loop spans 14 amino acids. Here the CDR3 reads CASSWEERIGKQFF. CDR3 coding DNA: TGTGCCAGCAGTTGGGAGGAACGCATCGGGAAGCAGTTTTTT.

The CDR3 DNA is TGTGCCAGCAGCTTAAGTCAAGGAGGGGATGGCTACACCTTC. Its translation is CASSLSQGGDGYTF. The chain is built from TRBV7-6 and TRBJ1-2, with a tentative D call TRBD1 (5 bases). Trimming took off 2 bases at V and 6 bases at J, with 13 bases between the two ends. CDR1 is SGHVS and CDR2 is FNYEAQ in the germline V gene. The CDR3 spans 14 residues.

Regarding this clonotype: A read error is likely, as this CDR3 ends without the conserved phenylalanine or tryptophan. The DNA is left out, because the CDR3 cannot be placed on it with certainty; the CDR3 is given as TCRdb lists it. CDR3 amino acids: CVFTRDGVSPC. The rearrangement joins TRBV18 to TRBJ2-1; the tabulated D call, TRBD2, remains unverified against the DNA. In germline, CDR1 is KGHSH, CDR2 LQKENI. The CDR3 length is 11 residues, termini included.

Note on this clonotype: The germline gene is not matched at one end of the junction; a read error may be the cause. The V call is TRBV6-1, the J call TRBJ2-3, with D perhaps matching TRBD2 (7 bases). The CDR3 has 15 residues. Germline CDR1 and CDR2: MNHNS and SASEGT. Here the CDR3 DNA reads TGTGCCAGCAGGCTAGGGGGGGGAGCCAAAGACACTCAGTACTTT. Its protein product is CASRLGGGAKDTQYF.